These 14 T cell receptor beta chains were sequenced from one sample in a study of T cell repertoires in aging, cancer and after chemotherapy. TRB rearrangements spanning V, D and J were amplified using mixed TRB-A/B primers. In TCRdb, the multiplex PCR reads were re-called with MiXCR into one record per CDR3 protein. The sample consists of about 10,000 distinct CDR3 sequences, about 40% of them appearing once. Amplification of TCR beta used genomic DNA extracted from peripheral blood. The sequencing sample was made of blood. The receptors derive from a human donor in good health.

The rearrangement uses TRBV27 and TRBJ1-2; a possible D gene is TRBD1 (5 bases). The germline V gene encodes CDR1 MNHEY and CDR2 SMNVEV (reference sequence). V lost 4 bases, J lost 5 bases, and 17 bases lay in between. The CDR3 covers 15 residues. CDR3: CASSSHQGTAYGYTF. The CDR3, as DNA: TGTGCCAGCAGTTCTCACCAAGGGACGGCTTATGGCTACACCTTC.

The chain employs TRBV12-3 or TRBV12-4 and TRBJ1-1; the D is unclear. V lost 4 bases and J lost 1, with 10 bases in between. The CDR3 totals 14 residues. The CDR3 sequence is CASSSRSANTEAFF. CDR3 DNA: TGTGCCAGCAGTTCAAGATCAGCGAACACTGAAGCTTTCTTT.

The rearrangement links TRBV29-1 to TRBJ1-1; 8 bases fit TRBD1. This CDR3 is 14 amino acids long. Germline trimming cut 6 bases from V and 4 bases from J; bases unmatched to any gene: 10. Germline V gives CDR1 SQVTM, CDR2 ANQGSEA. The CDR3 reads CSVAPRTGSTEAFF. The CDR3 DNA reads as TGCAGCGTGGCGCCCCGGACAGGGTCCACTGAAGCTTTCTTT.

The V and J genes are TRBV20-1 and TRBJ1-1; no reliable D call. V lost 3 bases and J 0 bases, leaving 8 bases between the germline ends. The CDR3 spans 13 residues. The V gene's germline CDR1 is DFQATT and CDR2 SNEGSKA (reference sequence). The CDR3 DNA is TGCAGTGCTAGTAAGGTGGTGAACACTGAAGCTTTCTTT. It specifies CSASKVVNTEAFF.

The chain uses TRBV24-1 and TRBJ1-5; perhaps TRBD1 as D (5 bases). CDR3 length: 15 residues. The germline gives CDR1 KGHDR, CDR2 SFDVKD. Deletions cut 4 bases from V and 3 bases from J, with 12 bases between. The CDR3 DNA reads TGTGCCACCAGTGACGAACAGGCCTCCAATCAGCCCCAGCATTTT. Amino acids: CATSDEQASNQPQHF.

The chain is built from TRBV7-2 and TRBJ2-1; D remains unclear. V was shortened by 2 bases and J by 6 bases, with 14 bases between the two germline ends. The germline gives CDR1 SGHTA, CDR2 FQGNSA. This CDR3 has 15 residues. CDR3 nucleotides: TGTGCCAGCAGCTTAATAGGTAGCTTTAGCAATGAGCAGTTCTTC. Residues: CASSLIGSFSNEQFF.

In this sample, this clonotype turned up a few times. J is TRBJ2-1 and V is TRBV10-1; 9 bases align to TRBD1. V lost 9 bases to trimming and J lost 3 bases; unmatched junction nucleotides: 6. Germline CDR1 is WNHNN and CDR2 is SYGVQD (reference sequence). The CDR3 is made up of 14 amino acids. The CDR3 loop reads CASSYRGHYNEQFF. In nucleotides, the CDR3 is TGCGCCAGTAGTTACAGGGGGCACTACAATGAGCAGTTCTTC.

This clonotype turned up a few times. The V gene is TRBV25-1, the J gene TRBJ2-5; no reliable D call. Germline V gene data show CDR1 as MGHDK and CDR2 as SYGVNS. V shed 3 bases and J shed 3 bases, with 2 bases lying between them. The CDR3 runs to 11 residues. CDR3 nucleotide sequence: TGTGCCAGCAGTGAGGAAGAGACCCAGTACTTC. Its translation: CASSEEETQYF.

The J gene is TRBJ2-5, the V gene TRBV7-3, with 9 bases aligning to TRBD2. There are 13 residues in the CDR3. V was pared by 3 bases and J by 8 bases, with 4 bases of the junction left unmatched. Germline loops: CDR1 SGHTA, CDR2 FQGTGA. The CDR3 loop is CASSLGGGATQYF. The CDR3 DNA reads as TGTGCCAGCAGCTTGGGCGGGGGGGCAACCCAGTACTTC. The full variable domain, completed using reference TRBV7-3 and TRBJ2-5, is GAGVSQTPSNKVTEKGKYVELRCDPISGHTALYWYRQSLGQGPEFLIYFQGTGAADDSGLPNDRFFAVRPEGSVSTLKIQRTERGDSAVYLCASSLGGGATQYFGPGTRLLVL.

This clonotype was observed a handful of times. DNA for the CDR3: TGTGCCAGCAGCGAGGCGGGGGTTCATGGCTACACCTTC. Its protein is CASSEAGVHGYTF. The rearrangement links TRBV6-1 to TRBJ1-2; tentative D call: TRBD1 (5 bases). CDR1 and CDR2 (germline): MNHNS, SASEGT. Trimming stripped 6 bases from V and 6 bases from J, with 14 bases between. The CDR3 has 13 residues.

This clonotype was seen a handful of times. This chain connects TRBV5-4 to TRBJ1-2, with a weak D call TRBD1 (5 bases). CDR3 length equals 14 residues. Trimming removed 1 base at V and 3 bases at J, with 10 bases between. Germline V gene lookup returns CDR1 SGHNT and CDR2 YYREEE (reference sequence). CDR3 protein: CASSLLWDDYGYTF. The CDR3 DNA is TGTGCCAGCAGCTTGCTGTGGGACGACTATGGCTACACCTTC. Using reference TRBV5-4 and TRBJ1-2 for the parts outside the CDR3, the full variable domain is ETGVTQSPTHLIKTRGQQVTLRCSSQSGHNTVSWYQQALGQGPQFIFQYYREEENGRGNFPPRFSGLQFPNYSSELNVNALELDDSALYLCASSLLWDDYGYTFGSGTRLTVV.

The V call is TRBV2, the J call TRBJ1-4; no clear D gene. The CDR3 sequence is 14 residues long. V was cut by 5 bases and J by 11 bases, with 18 bases left in between. CDR1 is SNHLY, CDR2 FYNNEI, per germline. The CDR3 sequence: CASSPEYSQMKLFF. The DNA for the CDR3 is TGTGCCAGCAGTCCGGAATACTCCCAGATGAAACTGTTTTTT.

J is TRBJ2-3 and V is TRBV20-1; possibly TRBD2 for D (5 bases). CDR3 length: 12 amino acids. Germline V gives CDR1 DFQATT, CDR2 SNEGSKA (reference sequence). The V gene lost 3 bases and the J gene lost 9 bases, with 13 bases spanning the gap. CDR3 nucleotides: TGCAGTGCTAGCTCTATCACGGGGACGCAGTATTTT. It yields the protein CSASSITGTQYF.

This clonotype occurred a few times. The gene calls are TRBV4-1 and TRBJ1-2, with D possibly matching TRBD1 (5 bases). Germline V gene lookup returns CDR1 MGHRA and CDR2 YSYEKL. The ends were cut back, 1 base at V and 7 bases at J, with 19 bases in the middle. The CDR3 length is 16 residues. The CDR3 bases are TGCGCCAGCAGCCAAGCCCCCGGGACCGCATCGGGTGGCTACACCTTC. Translated, it gives CASSQAPGTASGGYTF.